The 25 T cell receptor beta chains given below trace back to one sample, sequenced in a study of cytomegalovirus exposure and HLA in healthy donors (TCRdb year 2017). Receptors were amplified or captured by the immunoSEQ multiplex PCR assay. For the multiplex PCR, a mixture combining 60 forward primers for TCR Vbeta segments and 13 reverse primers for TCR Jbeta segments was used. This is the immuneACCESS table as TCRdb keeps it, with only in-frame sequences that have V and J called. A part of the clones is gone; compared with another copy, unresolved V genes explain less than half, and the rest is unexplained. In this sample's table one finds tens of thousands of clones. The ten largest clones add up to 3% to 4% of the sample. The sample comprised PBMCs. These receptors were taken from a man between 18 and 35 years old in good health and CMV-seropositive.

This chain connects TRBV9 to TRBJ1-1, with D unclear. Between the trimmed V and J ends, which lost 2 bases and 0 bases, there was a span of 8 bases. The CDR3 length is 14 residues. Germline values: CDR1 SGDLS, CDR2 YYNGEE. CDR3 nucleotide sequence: TGTGCCAGCAGCGTTGACGGGATGAACACTGAAGCTTTCTTT. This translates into CASSVDGMNTEAFF.

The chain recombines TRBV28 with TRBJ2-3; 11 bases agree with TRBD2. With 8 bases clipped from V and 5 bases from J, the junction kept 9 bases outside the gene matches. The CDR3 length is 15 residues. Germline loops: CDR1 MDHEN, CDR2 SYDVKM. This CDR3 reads CASLALAGVRDTQYF. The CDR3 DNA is TGTGCCAGCCTAGCACTAGCGGGAGTCAGAGATACGCAGTATTTT.

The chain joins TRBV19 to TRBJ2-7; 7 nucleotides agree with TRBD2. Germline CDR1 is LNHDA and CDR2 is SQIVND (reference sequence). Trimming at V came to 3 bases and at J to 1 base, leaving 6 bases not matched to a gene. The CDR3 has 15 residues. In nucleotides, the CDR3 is TGTGCCAGTAGTATGACGGCGGGGGAGTCCTACGAGCAGTACTTC. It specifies CASSMTAGESYEQYF.

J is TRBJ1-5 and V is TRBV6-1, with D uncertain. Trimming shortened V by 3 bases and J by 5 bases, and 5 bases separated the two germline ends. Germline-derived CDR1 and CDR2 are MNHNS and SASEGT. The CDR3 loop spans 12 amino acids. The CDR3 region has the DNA TGTGCCAGCAGTGATTTCGATCAGCCCCAGCATTTT. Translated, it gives CASSDFDQPQHF.

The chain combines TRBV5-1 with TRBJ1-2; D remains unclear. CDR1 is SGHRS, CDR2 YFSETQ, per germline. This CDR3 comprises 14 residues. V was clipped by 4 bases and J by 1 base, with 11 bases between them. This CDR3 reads CASSPTTINYGYTF. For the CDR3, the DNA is TGCGCCAGCAGCCCAACAACGATTAACTATGGCTACACCTTC.

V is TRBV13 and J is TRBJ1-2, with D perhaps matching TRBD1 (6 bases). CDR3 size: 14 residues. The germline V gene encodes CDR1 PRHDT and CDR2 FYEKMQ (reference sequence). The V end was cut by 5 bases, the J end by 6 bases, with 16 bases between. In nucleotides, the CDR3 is TGTGCCAGCAGCCCCATGAACAGGGACCATGGCTACACCTTC. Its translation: CASSPMNRDHGYTF.

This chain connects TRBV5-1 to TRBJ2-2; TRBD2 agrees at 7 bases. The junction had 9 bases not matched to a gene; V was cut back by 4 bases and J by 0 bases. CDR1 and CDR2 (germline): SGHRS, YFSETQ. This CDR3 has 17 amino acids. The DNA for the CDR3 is TGCGCCAGCAGCAGGCTAGCGGAACTAGCGAACACCGGGGAGCTGTTTTTT. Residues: CASSRLAELANTGELFF.

CDR3 bases: TGTGCCAGTAGTATCCGGCGGGCTCCCTACAATGAGCAGTTCTTC. Protein sequence: CASSIRRAPYNEQFF. V usage is TRBV19 and J usage is TRBJ2-1; D is possibly TRBD2 (5 bases). V was cut by 3 bases and J by 2 bases, with 11 bases left in between. CDR1 and CDR2 from the germline V gene are LNHDA and SQIVND (reference sequence). CDR3 length equals 15 residues.

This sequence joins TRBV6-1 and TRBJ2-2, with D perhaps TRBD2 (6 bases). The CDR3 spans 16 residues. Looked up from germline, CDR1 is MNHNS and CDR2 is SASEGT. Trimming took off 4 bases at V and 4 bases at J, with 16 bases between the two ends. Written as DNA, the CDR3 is TGTGCCAGCAGTGTTTCTTCTGGGGGGACCACCGGGGAGCTGTTTTTT. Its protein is CASSVSSGGTTGELFF.

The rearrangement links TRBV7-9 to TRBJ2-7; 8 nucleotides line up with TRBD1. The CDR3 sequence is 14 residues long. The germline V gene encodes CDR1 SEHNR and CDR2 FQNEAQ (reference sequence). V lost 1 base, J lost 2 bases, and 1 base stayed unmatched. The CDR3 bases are TGTGCCAGCAGCTTAGTGGGACAGGCCTACGAGCAGTACTTC. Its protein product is CASSLVGQAYEQYF.

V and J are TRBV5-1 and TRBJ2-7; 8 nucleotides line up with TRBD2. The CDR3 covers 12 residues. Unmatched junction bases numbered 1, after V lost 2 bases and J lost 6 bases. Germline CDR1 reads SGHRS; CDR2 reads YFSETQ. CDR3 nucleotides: TGCGCCAGCAGCTTTCTAGCGGGCGAGCAGTACTTC. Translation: CASSFLAGEQYF. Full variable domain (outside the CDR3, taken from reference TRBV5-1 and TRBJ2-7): KAGVTQTPRYLIKTRGQQVTLSCSPISGHRSVSWYQQTPGQGLQFLFEYFSETQRNKGNFPGRFSGRQFSNSRSEMNVSTLELGDSALYLCASSFLAGEQYFGPGTRLTVT.

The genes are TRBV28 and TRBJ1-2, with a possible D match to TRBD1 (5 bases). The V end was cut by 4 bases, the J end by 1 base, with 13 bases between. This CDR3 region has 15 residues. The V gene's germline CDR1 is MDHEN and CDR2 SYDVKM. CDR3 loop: CASSSSWGGNYGYTF. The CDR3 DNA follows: TGTGCCAGCAGTTCCTCCTGGGGGGGTAACTATGGCTACACCTTC.

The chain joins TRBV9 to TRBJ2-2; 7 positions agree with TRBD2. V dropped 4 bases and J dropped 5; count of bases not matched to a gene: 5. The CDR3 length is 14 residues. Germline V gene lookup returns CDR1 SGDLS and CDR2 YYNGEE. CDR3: CASSPGGRTGELFF. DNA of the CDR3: TGTGCCAGCAGCCCGGGGGGTAGAACCGGGGAGCTGTTTTTT.

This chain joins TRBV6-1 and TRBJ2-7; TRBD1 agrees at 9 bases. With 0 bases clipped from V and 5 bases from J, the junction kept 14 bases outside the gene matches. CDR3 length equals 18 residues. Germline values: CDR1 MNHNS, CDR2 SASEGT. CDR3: CASSEALFFRTGVHEQYF. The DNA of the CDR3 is TGTGCCAGCAGTGAAGCGTTGTTCTTTAGGACAGGGGTCCACGAGCAGTACTTC.

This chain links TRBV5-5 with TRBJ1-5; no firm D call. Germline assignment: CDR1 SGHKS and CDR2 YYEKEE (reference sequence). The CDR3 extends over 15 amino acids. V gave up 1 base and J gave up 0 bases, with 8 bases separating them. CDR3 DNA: TGTGCCAGCAGCTTGATAGTGAATAGCAATCAGCCCCAGCATTTT. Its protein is CASSLIVNSNQPQHF.

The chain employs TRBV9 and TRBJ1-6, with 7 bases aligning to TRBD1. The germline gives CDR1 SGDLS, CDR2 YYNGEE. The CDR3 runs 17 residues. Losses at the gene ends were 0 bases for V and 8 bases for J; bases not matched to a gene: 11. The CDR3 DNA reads TGTGCCAGCAGCGTAGCTCCTCGACAGGGAGTGGATTCACCCCTCCACTTT. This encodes CASSVAPRQGVDSPLHF.

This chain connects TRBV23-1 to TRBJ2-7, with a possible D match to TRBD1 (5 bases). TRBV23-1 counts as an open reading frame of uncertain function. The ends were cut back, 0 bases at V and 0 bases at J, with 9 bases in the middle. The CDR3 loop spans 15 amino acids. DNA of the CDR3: TGCGCCAGCAGTCAATCTAGGGGTAACTCCTACGAGCAGTACTTC. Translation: CASSQSRGNSYEQYF.

The CDR3 loop reads CASRRPGGYYGYTF. The CDR3 coding sequence is TGTGCCAGCAGGCGGCCTGGCGGCTACTATGGCTACACCTTC. The rearrangement uses TRBV6-5 and TRBJ1-2, with no clear D. The CDR3 is 14 amino acids. In germline, CDR1 is MNHEY, CDR2 SVGAGI. V dropped 6 bases and J dropped 3 bases, with 14 bases sitting between them.

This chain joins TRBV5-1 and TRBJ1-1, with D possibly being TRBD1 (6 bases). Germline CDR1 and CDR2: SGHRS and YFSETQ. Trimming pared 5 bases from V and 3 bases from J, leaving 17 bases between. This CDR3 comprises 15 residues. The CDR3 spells CASSPMTTGYTEAFF. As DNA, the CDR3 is TGCGCCAGCAGTCCTATGACCACAGGGTACACTGAAGCTTTCTTT.

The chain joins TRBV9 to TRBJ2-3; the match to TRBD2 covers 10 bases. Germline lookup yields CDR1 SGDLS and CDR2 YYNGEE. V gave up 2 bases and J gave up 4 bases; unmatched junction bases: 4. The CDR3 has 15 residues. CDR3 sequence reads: CASSVLAGDPDTQYF. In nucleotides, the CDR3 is TGTGCCAGCAGCGTGCTAGCGGGGGACCCAGATACGCAGTATTTT.

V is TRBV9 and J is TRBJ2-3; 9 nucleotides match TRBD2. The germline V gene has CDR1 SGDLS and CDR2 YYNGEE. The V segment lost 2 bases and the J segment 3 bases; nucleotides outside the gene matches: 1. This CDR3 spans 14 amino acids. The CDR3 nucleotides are TGTGCCAGCAGCGTTAGCGGGGGTACAGATACGCAGTATTTT. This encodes CASSVSGGTDTQYF.

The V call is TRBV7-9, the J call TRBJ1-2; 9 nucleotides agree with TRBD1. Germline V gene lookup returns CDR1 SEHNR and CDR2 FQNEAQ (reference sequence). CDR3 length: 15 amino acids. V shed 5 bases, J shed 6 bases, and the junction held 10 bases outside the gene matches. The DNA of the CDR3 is TGTGCCAGCAGCATCGGGACAGGGCATACGAATGGCTACACCTTC. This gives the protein CASSIGTGHTNGYTF. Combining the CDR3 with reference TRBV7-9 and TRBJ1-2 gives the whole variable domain DTGVSQNPRHKITKRGQNVTFRCDPISEHNRLYWYRQTLGQGPEFLTYFQNEAQLEKSRLLSDRFSAERPKGSFSTLEIQRTEQGDSAMYLCASSIGTGHTNGYTFGSGTRLTVV.

The CDR3 DNA follows: TGTGCCAGTAGTACCAGGACTAGCGGGGGGGCTGCCACCGGGGAGCTGTTTTTT. Protein: CASSTRTSGGAATGELFF. The rearrangement joins TRBV19 to TRBJ2-2; 15 bases line up with TRBD2. There are 18 residues in the CDR3. CDR1 and CDR2 from the germline V gene are LNHDA and SQIVND (reference sequence). The trim removed 4 bases at V and 4 bases at J, leaving 7 bases unmatched.

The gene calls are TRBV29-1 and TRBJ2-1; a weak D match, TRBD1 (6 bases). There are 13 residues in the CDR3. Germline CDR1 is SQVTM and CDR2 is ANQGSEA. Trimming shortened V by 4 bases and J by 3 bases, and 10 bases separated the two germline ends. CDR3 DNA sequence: TGCAGCGTTGTCAGGGGATACTACAATGAGCAGTTCTTC. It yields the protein CSVVRGYYNEQFF.

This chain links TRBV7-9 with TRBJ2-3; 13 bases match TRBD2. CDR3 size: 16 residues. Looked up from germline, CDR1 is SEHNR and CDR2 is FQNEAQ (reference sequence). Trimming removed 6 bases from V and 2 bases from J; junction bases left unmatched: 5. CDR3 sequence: CASSSGLAGITDTQYF. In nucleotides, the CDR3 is TGTGCCAGCAGTTCGGGACTAGCGGGAATCACAGATACGCAGTATTTT.